This T cell receptor beta chain was captured in a study of blood T cell repertoires in COVID-19. Background on the study: Sites across the United States, Italy and Spain contributed samples from acute and convalescent COVID-19. PBMCs, B-cell-depleted T cells, or T cells provided the cDNA or gDNA that made up the material.

Participants spanned ages 18 to 89 years and resided in some 22 US areas. Recovered participants had two consecutive negative NP/OP PCR tests, healthcare professional clearance, or symptom resolution. Germline V gene lookup returns CDR1 SGHTA and CDR2 FQGNSA. The germline V and J ends were trimmed by 6 bases and 10 bases, with 15 bases remaining between them. The CDR3 totals 12 residues. Only in-frame clones appear in the TCRdb table, and some are missing; sequencing was by immunoSEQ multiplex PCR. The sample yields 150,000 or so clones, just over 85% seen once. The specimen sequenced was PBMCs or T cells enriched from blood (not recorded which). V gene TRBV7-2 combines with J gene TRBJ1-1, with D maybe TRBD1 (5 bases). This receptor was obtained from a man aged 50 to 59 who had recovered from COVID-19. The CDR3, as DNA: TGTGCCAGCAGTCGTGTGGGGGGGAGAGCTTTCTTT. It codes for CASSRVGGRAFF.